The source of this T cell receptor (beta chain) is a study of shared clonotypes between healthy human individuals. Study-wide results and caveats: Researchers found naive subsets generally carried larger estimated richness than memory subsets. Generation probability values for non-shared clonotypes were lower than those for clonotypes shared by all four donors.

CD45RO-negative CD8 cells positively selected for CCR7 made up the naive population, which excluded terminally differentiated effector memory CD45RA+ cells. The donor population consisted of healthy HIV-negative adults with no recent acute infections or vaccinations. Per the authors' pipeline: With immunoSEQ giving junction-only sequences and no quality scores, filtering differed. Sequencing was performed with immunoSEQ multiplex PCR; in TCRdb, only in-frame clones are kept and a portion is missing. That table supplies the V and J calls and clone size; D and trimming were determined from the DNA. Here the sample spans roughly 2.1 million clones, 85% to 95% being singletons. The CDR3 totals 15 residues. Germline V gene sequence: CDR1 SGDLS, CDR2 YYNGEE. V shed 5 bases, J shed 4 bases, and the junction held 7 bases outside the gene matches. With regard to this clone: Its antigen remains unidentified.

Material: naive CD8+ T cells from PBMCs. V is TRBV9 and J is TRBJ1-3; 9 bases map to TRBD1. This clonotype was sampled from a man between 18 and 35 years old in good health. Some clones in this sample may be carry-over from other donors' samples. For the CDR3, the DNA is TGTGCCAGCAGTACCACAGGGGGCACAGGAAACACCATATATTTT. Its translation: CASSTTGGTGNTIYF.